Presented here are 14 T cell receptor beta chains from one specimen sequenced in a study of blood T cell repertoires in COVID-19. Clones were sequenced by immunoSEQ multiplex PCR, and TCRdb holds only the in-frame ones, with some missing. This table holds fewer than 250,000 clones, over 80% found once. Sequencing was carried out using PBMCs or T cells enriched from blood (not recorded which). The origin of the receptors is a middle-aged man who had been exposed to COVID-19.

The DNA for the CDR3 is TGTGCCACCAGGGCAGGGTCTGGGGCCAACGTCCTGACTTTC. Encoded protein: CATRAGSGANVLTF. The V gene is TRBV24-1, the J gene TRBJ2-6; tentatively, D is TRBD1 (5 bases). Germline V gives CDR1 KGHDR, CDR2 SFDVKD. The CDR3 totals 14 residues. V was pared by 7 bases and J by 1 base, with 7 bases between.

The CDR3 protein is CASSPSTDTQYF. CDR3 bases: TGTGCCAGCAGCCCCTCCACAGATACGCAGTATTTT. The chain uses TRBV7-2 and TRBJ2-3; D gene unclear. The CDR3 length is 12 residues. CDR1 is SGHTA, CDR2 FQGNSA, per germline. V lost 5 bases and J lost 2, with 5 bases in between.

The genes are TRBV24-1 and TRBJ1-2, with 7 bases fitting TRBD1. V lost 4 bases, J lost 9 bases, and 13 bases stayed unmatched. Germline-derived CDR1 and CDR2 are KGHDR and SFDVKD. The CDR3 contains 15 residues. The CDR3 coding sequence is TGTGCCACCAGTGACCCGTCCGGACAGGACCTAAGCTACACCTTC. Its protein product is CATSDPSGQDLSYTF.

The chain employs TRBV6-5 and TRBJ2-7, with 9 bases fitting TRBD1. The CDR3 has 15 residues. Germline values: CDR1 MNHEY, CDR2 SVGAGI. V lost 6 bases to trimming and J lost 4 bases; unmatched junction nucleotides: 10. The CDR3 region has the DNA TGTGCCAGCAGCTTAGGACAGGGGAAAGGGTACGAGCAGTACGTC. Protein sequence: CASSLGQGKGYEQYV.

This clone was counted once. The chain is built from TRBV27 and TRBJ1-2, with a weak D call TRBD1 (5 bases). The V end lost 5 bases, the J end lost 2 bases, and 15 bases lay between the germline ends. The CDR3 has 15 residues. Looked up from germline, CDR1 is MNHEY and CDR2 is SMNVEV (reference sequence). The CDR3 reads CASSPTRGENYGYTF. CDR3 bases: TGTGCCAGCAGTCCGACTCGGGGGGAGAACTATGGCTACACCTTC.

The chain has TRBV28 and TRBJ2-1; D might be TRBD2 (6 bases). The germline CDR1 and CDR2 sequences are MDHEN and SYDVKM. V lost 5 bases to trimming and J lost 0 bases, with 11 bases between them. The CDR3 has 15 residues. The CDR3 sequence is CASSPRDSSYNEQFF. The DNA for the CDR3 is TGTGCCAGCAGTCCTCGGGACTCCTCCTACAATGAGCAGTTCTTC.

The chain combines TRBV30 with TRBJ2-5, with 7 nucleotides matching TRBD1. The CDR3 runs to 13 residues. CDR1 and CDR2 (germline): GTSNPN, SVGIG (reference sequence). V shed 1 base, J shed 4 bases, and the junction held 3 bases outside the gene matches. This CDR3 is CAWSDGTAETQYF. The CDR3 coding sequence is TGTGCCTGGAGTGACGGGACAGCAGAGACCCAGTACTTC.

CDR3 sequence: CASSRGAADTQYF. CDR3 DNA: TGTGCCAGCAGCCGGGGGGCCGCAGATACGCAGTATTTT. This chain connects TRBV7-3 to TRBJ2-3; maybe TRBD2 (7 bases). The germline gives CDR1 SGHTA, CDR2 FQGTGA. Deletions cut 5 bases from V and 4 bases from J, with 10 bases between. This CDR3 is 13 amino acids long. Variable domain in full (rest from reference TRBV7-3 and TRBJ2-3): GAGVSQTPSNKVTEKGKYVELRCDPISGHTALYWYRQSLGQGPEFLIYFQGTGAADDSGLPNDRFFAVRPEGSVSTLKIQRTERGDSAVYLCASSRGAADTQYFGPGTRLTVL.

CDR3 nucleotide sequence: TGTGCCAGCAGGCCCGGAGGGAGCAATCAGCCCCAGCATTTT. Protein: CASRPGGSNQPQHF. The chain carries TRBV28 and TRBJ1-5; no clear D gene. The CDR3 runs to 14 residues. Trimming shortened V by 6 bases and J by 1 base, and 10 bases separated the two germline ends. CDR1 and CDR2 (germline): MDHEN, SYDVKM.

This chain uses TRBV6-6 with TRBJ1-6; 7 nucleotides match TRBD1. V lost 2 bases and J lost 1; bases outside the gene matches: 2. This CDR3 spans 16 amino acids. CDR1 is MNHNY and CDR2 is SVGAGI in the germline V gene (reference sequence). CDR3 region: CASSYDRVSYNSPLHF. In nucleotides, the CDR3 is TGTGCCAGCAGTTACGACAGGGTATCCTATAATTCACCCCTCCACTTT.

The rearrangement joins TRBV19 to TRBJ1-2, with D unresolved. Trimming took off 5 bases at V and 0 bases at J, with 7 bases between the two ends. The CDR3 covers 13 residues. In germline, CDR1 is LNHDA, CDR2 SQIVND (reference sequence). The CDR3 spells CASSLRSNYGYTF. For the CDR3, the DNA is TGTGCCAGTAGTCTGAGATCTAACTATGGCTACACCTTC.

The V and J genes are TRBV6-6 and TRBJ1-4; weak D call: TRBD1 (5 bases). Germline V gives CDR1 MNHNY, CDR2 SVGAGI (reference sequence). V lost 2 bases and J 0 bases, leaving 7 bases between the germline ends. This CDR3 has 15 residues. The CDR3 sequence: CASSYGAATNEKLFF. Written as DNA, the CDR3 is TGTGCCAGCAGTTACGGGGCAGCAACTAATGAAAAACTGTTTTTT.

The CDR3 loop is CASSPFASGTEQYV. The CDR3 DNA follows: TGTGCCAGCTCACCGTTTGCGAGCGGGACCGAGCAGTACGTC. V gene TRBV18 combines with J gene TRBJ2-7; the match to TRBD2 covers 7 bases. V gave up 3 bases and J gave up 6 bases; unmatched junction bases: 8. Germline CDR1 and CDR2: KGHSH and LQKENI. The CDR3 is 14 residues long.

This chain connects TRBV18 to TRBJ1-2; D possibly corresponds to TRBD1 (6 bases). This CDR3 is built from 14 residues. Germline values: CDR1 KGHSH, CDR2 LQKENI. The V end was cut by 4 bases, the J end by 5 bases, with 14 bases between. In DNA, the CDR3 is TGTGCCAGCTCACTTCGACAGGCGGCATATGGCTACACCTTC. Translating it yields CASSLRQAAYGYTF.